Listed here is a single T cell receptor beta chain. This clonotype was counted many times. The antigen this receptor binds is unknown. Per-base qualities were not stored, and no clone one base away is much larger. From the germline V gene, CDR1 is SGHTA and CDR2 is FQGTGA. The trim is 2 bases for V and 13 bases for J, with a gap of 17 bases between the germline ends. The CDR3 numbers 13 residues from cysteine through phenylalanine. Left in the record is the CDR3 DNA by itself, 39 bases read in frame from the first base. Sequencing was performed on an Illumina HiSeq 2500. Quantitative 5'-RACE with molecular barcodes was used to prepare TCR beta libraries. In the original analysis: A new computational method, built on a probabilistic model of VDJ rearrangement, was used to identify disease-linked TCR variants. Using fastp trimming at Q25 and MiXCR clonotype assembly, TCRdb reanalyzed the public sequencing data and kept in-frame beta chains. Under each unique CDR3 protein, matching rows form one entry showing the most common genes and DNA. The V and J calls follow TCRdb's processing rather than the paper's. The table for this sample lists approximately 300,000 distinct CDR3 sequences; approximately 8% of them were counted only once. 13% to 15% of the sample goes to the ten largest clones.

The sample belongs to a study of CD8 T cells in ankylosing spondylitis (dated by TCRdb to the late 2010s). In the study overall: To find TCR variants linked to disease, the study profiled T cell receptor beta repertoires in ankylosing spondylitis patients and healthy donors. The full study cohort was made up of about 24 ankylosing spondylitis patients and over 90 healthy donors. Peripheral blood was sampled, and synovial fluid was additionally collected from ankylosing spondylitis patients.

Findings and caveats that apply to the study as a whole: Some motif variants had previously been reported in the synovial fluid and blood of reactive arthritis patients, which suggests shared mechanisms of disease initiation. Significant enrichment of the disease-linked clones was reported in matched synovial fluid samples from ankylosing spondylitis patients. The disease-linked clones showed a CD8+ phenotype and occurred at relatively low frequencies in peripheral blood. Blood from ankylosing spondylitis patients appeared to be characterized by a TCR beta motif made up of several highly homologous amino acid variants.

The specimen sequenced was blood, either unsorted or a sorted T cell fraction (not recorded which). The sequence links TRBV7-3 to TRBJ2-5, with the D gene too uncertain to name. This clonotype was obtained from a male donor with ankylosing spondylitis. The DNA sequence follows: TGTGCCAGCAGCTTAGCCCCCCAGCTAGAGTTGTACTTC. The encoded protein is CASSLAPQLELYF.